This entry lists 28 T cell receptor beta chains sequenced from one sample in a study of PD-L1 blockade in urothelial cancer. Measured with immunoSEQ multiplex PCR; TCRdb has only the in-frame clones, and not every one. This sample has about 71,000 clones, with around nine tenths found just once. Sequenced here: PBMCs, sampled around atezolizumab (anti-PD-L1) treatment. The receptor set was obtained from a man aged 60 to 75 with urothelial cancer.

Only a few counts were recorded for this clone. The chain employs TRBV10-1 and TRBJ1-1, with D possibly TRBD1 on 6 matching bases. The germline CDR1 and CDR2 sequences are WNHNN and SYGVQD (reference sequence). V was clipped by 3 bases and J by 3 bases, with 11 bases between them. CDR3 length: 14 residues. The CDR3 nucleotides are TGCGCCAGCAGTGAAACAGGGACGGACACTGAAGCTTTCTTT. Its protein product is CASSETGTDTEAFF.

This clone appeared once. The chain links TRBV10-3 to TRBJ2-3; 9 bases agree with TRBD1. Germline lookup yields CDR1 ENHRY and CDR2 SYGVKD. V lost 0 bases, J lost 3 bases, and 1 base stayed unmatched. CDR3 length: 15 residues. The CDR3 DNA sequence: TGTGCCATCAGTGAGTCGACAGGGGGTACAGATACGCAGTATTTT. Its protein product is CAISESTGGTDTQYF.

The V gene is TRBV9, the J gene TRBJ1-5, with TRBD1 identical over 7 bases. V dropped 4 bases and J dropped 5; count of bases not matched to a gene: 6. The CDR3 is 14 amino acids. Germline CDR1 and CDR2: SGDLS and YYNGEE. The CDR3 loop reads CASSQGEGDQPQHF. CDR3 sequence (DNA): TGTGCCAGCAGCCAGGGGGAAGGGGATCAGCCCCAGCATTTT.

This clone was found once. The chain recombines TRBV7-8 with TRBJ2-5; TRBD2 might be the D (5 bases). Trimming stripped 5 bases from V and 1 base from J, with 23 bases between. From germline, CDR1 is SGHVS and CDR2 FQNEAQ. The CDR3 has 18 amino acids. The CDR3 loop reads CASSTRRPLARTQETQYF. The CDR3 DNA reads TGTGCCAGCAGCACCCGTCGACCGCTAGCCAGAACCCAAGAGACCCAGTACTTC.

The chain has TRBV4-1 and TRBJ2-2, with D possibly TRBD2 on 5 matching bases. Germline loops: CDR1 MGHRA, CDR2 YSYEKL. V was cut by 5 bases and J by 4 bases, with 20 bases left in between. This CDR3 spans 17 amino acids. In nucleotides, the CDR3 is TGCGCCAGCAGCGGGGAAGAGGGCCCGTCAAGCACCGGGGAGCTGTTTTTT. This sequence encodes CASSGEEGPSSTGELFF.

On this clone itself: Germline is not matched at one junction end, which may reflect a read error. The V gene is TRBV7-2, the J gene TRBJ2-1; 10 bases are shared with TRBD2. The CDR3 is 15 amino acids. Germline V lookup: CDR1 SGHTA, CDR2 FQGNSA. This chain's CDR3 is CASSPGTSAYSEQFF. The CDR3 nucleotides read TGTGCCAGCAGCCCCGGGACTAGCGCTTACAGTGAGCAGTTCTTC.

The rearrangement links TRBV4-1 to TRBJ1-3; D gene ambiguous. From germline, CDR1 is MGHRA and CDR2 YSYEKL. The ends were cut back, 0 bases at V and 16 bases at J, with 19 bases in the middle. The CDR3 has 14 residues. CDR3 protein: CASSQDLTALSSYF. In DNA form, the CDR3 reads TGCGCCAGCAGCCAAGATCTCACCGCTCTCAGTTCGTATTTT.

The genes are TRBV5-1 and TRBJ2-2; TRBD2 aligns across 10 bases. Per the germline V gene, CDR1 is SGHRS and CDR2 is YFSETQ. This CDR3 contains 17 residues. V gave up 2 bases and J gave up 2 bases; unmatched junction bases: 6. The CDR3 coding sequence is TGCGCCAGCAGCTTAGCGGGGGGGCTTGGAAACACCGGGGAGCTGTTTTTT. The encoded protein is CASSLAGGLGNTGELFF.

The rearrangement joins TRBV25-1 to TRBJ1-2; D unclear. Germline CDR1 reads MGHDK; CDR2 reads SYGVNS. This CDR3 has 11 amino acids. V gave up 6 bases and J gave up 8 bases, with 10 bases separating them. The CDR3 spells CASSRAGGYTF. CDR3 sequence (DNA): TGTGCCAGCAGCCGGGCGGGAGGCTACACCTTC.

V gene TRBV18 combines with J gene TRBJ2-7, with 8 bases matching TRBD2. The germline CDR1 and CDR2 sequences are KGHSH and LQKENI. V was clipped by 3 bases and J by 3 bases; unmatched bases: 16. The CDR3 contains 18 residues. CDR3 sequence reads: CASSPALGGAGDGYEQYF. In nucleotides, the CDR3 is TGTGCCAGCTCACCGGCGCTCGGTGGAGCGGGAGACGGCTACGAGCAGTACTTC.

The chain joins TRBV4-3 to TRBJ2-2, with 8 bases that match TRBD1. CDR3 length: 17 amino acids. From germline, CDR1 is LGHNA and CDR2 YSLEER. Germline trimming cut 0 bases from V and 7 bases from J; bases unmatched to any gene: 10. The CDR3 loop reads CASSQDRAGGLLGELFF. The CDR3, as DNA: TGCGCCAGCAGCCAAGATCGGGCAGGGGGCCTCCTCGGGGAGCTGTTTTTT.

The chain combines TRBV7-9 with TRBJ2-1; the D gene is possibly TRBD1 (5 bases). The CDR3 has 16 amino acids. V was clipped by 2 bases and J by 1 base, with 12 bases between them. The germline V gene has CDR1 SEHNR and CDR2 FQNEAQ (reference sequence). The DNA of the CDR3 is TGTGCCAGCAGCTTATATCTCTCAGGGTCCTACAATGAGCAGTTCTTC. Translated, it gives CASSLYLSGSYNEQFF.

The chain's CDR3 is CASSRDRRSDTQYF. The CDR3 nucleotides are TGTGCCAGCAGCCGGGACAGGAGGTCAGATACGCAGTATTTT. The chain employs TRBV5-4 and TRBJ2-3; 8 nucleotides agree with TRBD1. CDR1 is SGHNT and CDR2 is YYREEE in the germline V gene (reference sequence). CDR3 length: 14 amino acids. Germline trimming cut 4 bases from V and 4 bases from J; bases unmatched to any gene: 5.

This clone was seen more than once but under ten times. The V and J genes are TRBV7-3 and TRBJ2-2; D is unclear. CDR1 and CDR2 (germline): SGHTA, FQGTGA. Trimming cost V 2 bases and J 1 base, with 8 bases left between them. The CDR3 covers 15 residues. The DNA of the CDR3 is TGTGCCAGCAGCTTAGCAGGTCTGAACACCGGGGAGCTGTTTTTT. Translated: CASSLAGLNTGELFF.

V usage is TRBV19 and J usage is TRBJ2-1; tentative D call: TRBD2 (5 bases). CDR1 LNHDA and CDR2 SQIVND come from the germline V gene (reference sequence). Trimming stripped 4 bases from V and 2 bases from J, with 15 bases between. The CDR3 spans 16 residues. The CDR3 DNA reads TGTGCCAGTAGTACATCAGGACTCAGCCCCTACAATGAGCAGTTCTTC. Its translation is CASSTSGLSPYNEQFF.

This rearrangement joins TRBV4-3 to TRBJ2-7; TRBD1 is a possible D gene (5 bases). Between the trimmed V and J ends, which lost 0 bases and 0 bases, there was a span of 9 bases. This CDR3 spans 15 amino acids. Per the germline V gene, CDR1 is LGHNA and CDR2 is YSLEER. CDR3 sequence reads: CASSQERGYSYEQYF. The CDR3 DNA reads as TGCGCCAGCAGCCAAGAAAGGGGCTACTCCTACGAGCAGTACTTC.

This clone occurred once. The genes are TRBV4-1 and TRBJ1-3; D not certain. CDR3 length: 16 residues. Germline CDR1 is MGHRA and CDR2 is YSYEKL. Trimming stripped 0 bases from V and 2 bases from J, with 11 bases between. Here the CDR3 DNA reads TGCGCCAGCAGCCAAGATAAAATCGGGGCTGGAAACACCATATATTTT. This translates into CASSQDKIGAGNTIYF.

The chain uses TRBV27 and TRBJ2-7; 7 bases fit TRBD1. CDR3 length: 16 residues. Germline CDR1 reads MNHEY; CDR2 reads SMNVEV (reference sequence). V trimming: 0 bases; J trimming: 2 bases; junction bases outside the gene matches: 7. The CDR3 nucleotides read TGTGCCAGCAGTTTATCGTTGGACAGGTCCACCTACGAGCAGTACTTC. The encoded protein is CASSLSLDRSTYEQYF.

The chain combines TRBV21-1 with TRBJ2-2; the listed D gene, TRBD2, was not tested against the DNA. TRBV21-1 is designated a pseudogene. There are 18 residues in the CDR3. Here the CDR3 reads CASSKWTGGGRDTGELFF. CDR3 sequence (DNA): TGTGCCAGCAGCAAATGGACGGGAGGCGGGAGGGATACCGGGGAGCTGTTTTTT.

V usage is TRBV7-9 and J usage is TRBJ2-1; TRBD1 aligns across 8 bases. Germline V gene data show CDR1 as SEHNR and CDR2 as FQNEAQ (reference sequence). This CDR3 region has 14 residues. J was trimmed by 6 bases and V by 3 bases; bases with no gene match: 4. The CDR3 nucleotides are TGTGCCAGCAGCTTTGGACAGGGCATCAATGAGCAGTTCTTC. Residues: CASSFGQGINEQFF.

The rearrangement uses TRBV2 and TRBJ2-1, with D possibly TRBD2 on 6 matching bases. The CDR3 spans 14 residues. Germline lookup yields CDR1 SNHLY and CDR2 FYNNEI. The V end lost 7 bases, the J end lost 8 bases, and 18 bases lay between the germline ends. CDR3 coding DNA: TGTGCCAGCACCACCTCCGGGACTCGGGATGAGCAGTTCTTC. Translating gives CASTTSGTRDEQFF.

The chain has TRBV10-3 and TRBJ2-3; 13 nucleotides match TRBD2. V trimming: 10 bases; J trimming: 0 bases; junction bases outside the gene matches: 7. The CDR3 has 16 residues. Germline V gene data show CDR1 as ENHRY and CDR2 as SYGVKD. CDR3 coding DNA: TGTGCCACCCGGGGACTAGCGGGGTGGAGCACAGATACGCAGTATTTT. This sequence encodes CATRGLAGWSTDTQYF.

The V call is TRBV7-2, the J call TRBJ2-3; a possible D gene is TRBD2 (6 bases). CDR1 SGHTA and CDR2 FQGNSA come from the germline V gene. CDR3 length: 12 amino acids. Between the trimmed V and J ends, which lost 5 bases and 4 bases, there was a span of 7 bases. CDR3 coding DNA: TGTGCCAGCAGCCCGGGGGCAGATACGCAGTATTTT. It encodes CASSPGADTQYF. The variable domain in full, completed from reference TRBV7-2 and TRBJ2-3, reads GAGVSQSPSNKVTEKGKDVELRCDPISGHTALYWYRQSLGQGLEFLIYFQGNSAPDKSGLPSDRFSAERTGGSVSTLTIQRTQQEDSAVYLCASSPGADTQYFGPGTRLTVL.

CDR3 nucleotides: TGTGCCAGCAGCTTGAGTAGCTCTAAAGGCACTGAAGCTTTCTTT. Encoded protein: CASSLSSSKGTEAFF. The V gene is TRBV5-4, the J gene TRBJ1-1; D call uncertain. The CDR3 loop spans 15 amino acids. V was trimmed by 1 base and J by 4 bases, leaving 14 bases between them. Looked up from germline, CDR1 is SGHNT and CDR2 is YYREEE (reference sequence).

This chain joins TRBV5-1 and TRBJ1-1; 10 bases agree with TRBD1. The CDR3 runs to 14 residues. Trimming removed 4 bases from V and 4 bases from J; junction bases left unmatched: 4. The germline V gene has CDR1 SGHRS and CDR2 YFSETQ. The CDR3 coding sequence is TGCGCCAGCAGCGCGGGACAGGGGAGCACTGAAGCTTTCTTT. As protein: CASSAGQGSTEAFF.

The chain employs TRBV2 and TRBJ2-7; possible D gene TRBD1, 5 bases. The CDR3 is 15 residues long. Deletions cut 5 bases from V and 0 bases from J, with 14 bases between. The V gene's germline CDR1 is SNHLY and CDR2 FYNNEI. In DNA, the CDR3 is TGTGCCAGCAGTCCTATGGGGCGAAGCTCCTACGAGCAGTACTTC. Its protein is CASSPMGRSSYEQYF.

The rearrangement uses TRBV4-1 and TRBJ2-1; TRBD2 matches at 11 bases. Germline V gene lookup returns CDR1 MGHRA and CDR2 YSYEKL. The length of the CDR3 is 18 residues. V dropped 4 bases and J dropped 6; count of bases not matched to a gene: 14. CDR3 amino acids: CASSLRLAGTTIGNEQFF. The CDR3 bases are TGCGCCAGCAGCCTCCGACTAGCGGGGACTACTATTGGCAATGAGCAGTTCTTC.

The chain carries TRBV5-4 and TRBJ2-6, with TRBD2 matching over 9 bases. This CDR3 comprises 17 residues. V lost 4 bases, J lost 0 bases, and 5 bases stayed unmatched. Looked up from germline, CDR1 is SGHNT and CDR2 is YYREEE (reference sequence). The CDR3 DNA follows: TGTGCCAGCAGCCGACTAGCGGTCCGCTCTGGGGCCAACGTCCTGACTTTC. It yields the protein CASSRLAVRSGANVLTF. Using reference TRBV5-4 and TRBJ2-6 for the parts outside the CDR3, the full variable domain is ETGVTQSPTHLIKTRGQQVTLRCSSQSGHNTVSWYQQALGQGPQFIFQYYREEENGRGNFPPRFSGLQFPNYSSELNVNALELDDSALYLCASSRLAVRSGANVLTFGAGSRLTVL.